This is a list of T cell receptor beta chains from one sample in a study of blood T cell repertoires in COVID-19. Sequencing was performed with immunoSEQ multiplex PCR; in TCRdb, only in-frame clones are kept and a portion is missing. This table has just under 150,000 clones, 87% appearing once. Material for sequencing was peripheral blood. The source of these receptors is a woman aged 45 to 65 with active or convalescent COVID-19. The CDR3 runs from the conserved cysteine through the conserved F or W. The D gene is left open where the match is weak. Not every row has a clone size; where given, it reads once, few, many or a size class.

CDR3 protein: CASSPGTGEINYGYTF
CDR3 DNA: TGTGCCAGCAGTCCCGGGACAGGAGAAATTAACTATGGCTACACCTTC
D gene: TRBD1
J gene: TRBJ1-2
clone size: NA
V gene: TRBV27

CDR3 protein: CASSLGSGTEYF
CDR3 DNA: TGTGCCAGCAGTTTGGGCTCGGGGACTGAGTACTTC
D gene: NA
J gene: TRBJ2-5
clone size: NA
V gene: TRBV12-3/TRBV12-4

CDR3 protein: CASRPPGQGTEAFF
CDR3 DNA: TGTGCCAGCAGGCCACCGGGACAGGGCACTGAAGCTTTCTTT
D gene: TRBD1
J gene: TRBJ1-1
clone size: NA
V gene: TRBV28

CDR3 protein: CASSARGQTNYGYTF
CDR3 DNA: TGCGCCAGTAGTGCAAGAGGGCAGACTAACTATGGCTACACCTTC
D gene: NA
J gene: TRBJ1-2
clone size: NA
V gene: TRBV5-1

CDR3 protein: CASSFGGAPGELFF
CDR3 DNA: TGTGCCAGCAGCTTCGGGGGGGCTCCCGGGGAGCTGTTTTTT
D gene: TRBD2
J gene: TRBJ2-2
clone size: NA
V gene: TRBV11-2

CDR3 protein: CASSPWDRSSYNEQFF
CDR3 DNA: TGTGCCAGCAGCCCATGGGACAGGAGCTCCTACAATGAGCAGTTCTTC
D gene: TRBD1
J gene: TRBJ2-1
clone size: NA
V gene: TRBV7-9

CDR3 protein: CASSSVSSGQLYTF
CDR3 DNA: TGTGCCAGCAGCTCCGTCAGTTCGGGACAGCTCTACACCTTC
D gene: TRBD1
J gene: TRBJ1-2
clone size: NA
V gene: TRBV7-9

CDR3 protein: CASSSQGAFGNTIYF
CDR3 DNA: TGTGCCAGTTCTTCGCAGGGGGCGTTCGGAAACACCATATATTTT
D gene: TRBD1
J gene: TRBJ1-3
clone size: NA
V gene: TRBV19

CDR3 protein: CASSNYREKTYEQYF
CDR3 DNA: TGTGCCAGCAGCAACTACAGGGAGAAGACCTACGAGCAGTACTTC
D gene: NA
J gene: TRBJ2-7
clone size: NA
V gene: TRBV11-2

CDR3 protein: CASSRGLQYEQYF
CDR3 DNA: TGTGCCAGCAGCCGAGGACTTCAGTACGAGCAGTACTTC
D gene: NA
J gene: TRBJ2-7
clone size: few
V gene: TRBV2

CDR3 protein: CAGKGGGLGEQYF
CDR3 DNA: TGTGCCGGGAAAGGGGGTGGTCTGGGAGAGCAGTACTTC
D gene: NA
J gene: TRBJ2-7
clone size: NA
V gene: TRBV30